This entry concerns a single TCR beta chain. This clone was seen more than once but under ten times. Its specific antigen is unknown. The input lacks base qualities; no much larger clone sits a single base away. The source of the sample is a study of long-term antiretroviral therapy in people with HIV (dated by TCRdb to between 2021 and 2024). In the study overall: Collection of the earliest samples took place about a decade ahead of the 2015 WHO recommendation for immediate ART, at a time when ART was typically delayed until CD4 counts fell. Whether ART initiation and durable HIV suppression were associated with changes in peripheral blood TRB repertoire composition and diversity was tested in a retrospective serial study. A total of around 190 cryopreserved PBMC samples came from 25 to 35 adults with confirmed HIV infection and were collected serially over a mean of approximately six years (range 1-12). Eleven of the 30 participants with HIV were female. No cross-contamination during QIAcube processing was seen in test extractions of a monoclonal T-cell line run alongside 30 to 35 polyclonal samples. Results and caveats for the whole study, not just this receptor: The samples span the years 2004 to 2017, and the ART regimens used may be less effective than current regimens. Compared with controls, HIV repertoires had narrower CDR3 length ranges, and the network structure pointed to an antigen-experienced repertoire that shifted only slightly toward naive after ART. A significant increase in TRB diversity was found to be associated with ART initiation, although TRB diversity was observed to remain significantly below that of transplant donor controls even after long-term ART. Since PBMC availability was limited, sequencing covered only the TCR beta chain, with no alpha chain pairing. Because pre-ART samples had limited cell numbers, profiling was done on unsorted PBMC rather than on sorted CD4+ and CD8+ T cells. Inferences about post-ART repertoire changes are limited because no data were available on ART adherence, viral resistance or therapy changes. The repertoire was dominated across all time points by expanded TRB clones identified before ART initiation, although this dominance was seen to fluctuate and to decrease in many PLHIV after ART.

Participants were included only if at least one PBMC sample before ART initiation and at least two post-ART samples were available. All participants with HIV were treated in the United States of America. Cryopreserved samples of about 0.9-11 million PBMC were thawed and washed before DNA extraction. At the time of the earliest PBMC sample for each participant with HIV, ages ranged from about 20 to 54 years. Per participant, PBMC samples came from 1-4 timepoints prior to ART initiation and 2-8 timepoints following ART initiation, for a median of 7 samples. Serial HIV viral load, CD4+ T-cell count, ART history and demographic data were obtained for every participant. Genomic DNA was extracted from unsorted PBMC with a Qiagen kit on a QIAcube, processed in batches of 12 samples. CDR3 length: 15 amino acids, cysteine to phenylalanine. Only the CDR3 part of the read is kept: 45 bases, read in frame from the first base. Trimming costs V 4 bases and J 3 bases, and their ends lie 15 bases apart. CDR1 and CDR2 are read off the germline V gene as KGHSY and FQNENV.

The immunoSEQ hsTCRB v3.0 assay was used at survey level resolution to sequence the TRB variable region. TRB sequencing targeted a depth of roughly 40,000-55,000 T-cell genomes per sample. An Illumina MiSeq with a v3 150-cycle kit was used to sequence the pooled TRB libraries. In the source study's methods: Repertoire analysis was run in R within a reproducible Nextflow workflow that covered QC, data transformation and analysis. Custom analyses were implemented in LymphoSeq2, an R package for AIRR-Seq data exploration. A handful of samples that produced fewer than 5000 total TRB sequences were removed, so 188 HIV repertoires were analyzed. Of the approximately 190 retained HIV repertoires, 55 to 60 were collected before and roughly 130 after ART initiation. Repertoires were downsampled to 5000 TRB nucleotide sequences, with summary statistics averaged over 100 downsampling iterations. TRB sequences were retained for analysis only if CDR3 regions of at least seven amino acids were present. Two measures captured diversity: a Shannon entropy-derived clonality score and the Gini coefficient. In the repertoire networks, any two of the top 5000 CDR3 amino acid sequences were linked whenever the two sequences differed by an edit distance of one. For TRB CDR3 amino acid sequences, antigen specificity groups and MHC restriction were predicted with GLIPH2. To flag known associations with CMV, EBV, HIV or tissue antigens, CDR3 amino acid sequences were compared against VDJdb and McPAS-TCR. Pre-ART, post-ART and control groups were compared with Wilcoxon signed-rank tests and Holm-Bonferroni correction. TCRdb carries this immuneACCESS record with in-frame sequences only. Its versions omit some clonotypes, under half of them owing to an unresolved V gene in the studies checked, with the rest unexplained. From that table come the V and J calls and clone size; the DNA was used to work out D and trimming. The sample contains about 48,000 clones, about 86% of them found a single time. Of the sample, around 3.2% is held by the ten largest clones.

This sequence uses TRBV16 and TRBJ1-2; the D segment could be TRBD1, given 6 matching bases. This TCR came from a woman aged 18-29 years with HIV. The sample in question was unsorted PBMCs, obtained 0.8 years after starting antiretroviral therapy. CDR3 protein: CASSLTGIIYYGYTF. The nucleotide sequence is TGTGCCAGCAGCCTTACAGGGATCATCTACTATGGCTACACCTTC.